These T cell receptor beta chains were read from a single sample in a study of blood T cell repertoires in COVID-19. The assay was immunoSEQ multiplex PCR, and TCRdb's table has in-frame clones only and misses some. The sample has 200,000 to 250,000 clones; around 86% are singletons. The sequenced sample was peripheral blood. Receptor source: a woman older than 75 with COVID-19, enrolled during active disease. Both conserved end residues are part of each CDR3. The D gene is left open where the match is weak. Some rows have no size entry. The others give once, few or many, or a class for an expanded clone.

V,size,D,length,J,DNA,CDR3
TRBV12-3/TRBV12-4,NA,NA,13,TRBJ1-1,TGTGCCAGCGGACGGGGGTGGAACACTGAAGCTTTCTTT,CASGRGWNTEAFF
TRBV10-3,NA,NA,13,TRBJ1-6,TGTGCCATCGCGGACAATGATAATTCACCCCTCCACTTT,CAIADNDNSPLHF
TRBV2,once,NA,13,TRBJ1-3,TGTGCCAGCAGTGGTGGGCGCGGAAACACCATATATTTT,CASSGGRGNTIYF
TRBV2,NA,NA,11,TRBJ2-7,TGTGCCAGCAGTGTGGGAGTCCAGCAGTACTTC,CASSVGVQQYF
TRBV2,NA,NA,14,TRBJ1-4,TGTGCCAGCAGCGAGGAAGACACGACGGGGAAACTGTTTTTT,CASSEEDTTGKLFF
TRBV5-1,NA,NA,15,TRBJ2-1,TGCGCCAGCAGCTTGGAACACCCCAGGCAATATGGGCAGTTCTTC,CASSLEHPRQYGQFF
TRBV6-5,NA,NA,14,TRBJ1-2,TGTGCCAGCAGTTATTCCAGGGAAAGCTATGGCTACACCTTC,CASSYSRESYGYTF
TRBV29-1,NA,TRBD2,15,TRBJ2-1,TGCAGCGTCCCCCTGTCCGGGGGGGCTGGGTATGAGCAGTTCTTC,CSVPLSGGAGYEQFF
TRBV19,NA,TRBD1,13,TRBJ2-3,TGTGCCACCCAAGGACAGGGGCCCTATACGCAGTATTTT,CATQGQGPYTQYF
TRBV20-1,NA,TRBD1,13,TRBJ1-6,TGCAGTGCTAGTCAGGGGGCTGTATCACCCCTCCACTTT,CSASQGAVSPLHF
TRBV2,NA,NA,15,TRBJ2-5,TGTGCCAGCAGTGAAGCCCTATGGGGGGAAGAGACCCAGTACTTC,CASSEALWGEETQYF
TRBV5-1,NA,TRBD1,17,TRBJ1-1,TGCGCCAGCAGCCCTAGACAGGGGGCCTATATGAACACTGAAGCTTTCTTT,CASSPRQGAYMNTEAFF
TRBV7-2,NA,TRBD2,14,TRBJ2-1,TGTGCCAGCAGCCTCGCTGGACCTAGCGGTGAGCAGTTCTTC,CASSLAGPSGEQFF
TRBV5-4,NA,NA,13,TRBJ2-1,TGTGCCAGCAGCTCGGTTACCTACAATGAGCAGTTCTTC,CASSSVTYNEQFF
TRBV10-2,NA,NA,14,TRBJ1-1,TGCGCCAGCATAAGTCAACAGGTGAACACTGAAGCTTTCTTT,CASISQQVNTEAFF
TRBV14,NA,NA,13,TRBJ1-2,TGTGCCAGCAGCTCAACAGGTCGCTATGGCTACACCTTC,CASSSTGRYGYTF
TRBV4-2,NA,TRBD1,16,TRBJ1-5,TGTGCCAGCAGCCAAGAAGGGACAGGGGGATATCAGCCCCAGCATTTT,CASSQEGTGGYQPQHF
TRBV7-3,NA,TRBD1,14,TRBJ1-1,TGTGCCAGCAGTTCAATGGGGGCAGGGGGTGAAGCTTTCTTT,CASSSMGAGGEAFF